Detailed here is one T cell receptor beta chain. The target antigen is unknown. The sample comes from a study of cytomegalovirus exposure and HLA in healthy donors. Study-wide points: Rates of TCR association differed by HLA locus in a later analysis, with DRB1 highest and HLA-C lowest.

Primers included in the PCR were 60 Vbeta and 13 Jbeta primers. Profiled with immunoSEQ multiplex PCR; TCRdb holds only in-frame clones, not every one. The sample yields some 200,000 clones, about four fifths seen once. The germline V gene has CDR1 SGHDN and CDR2 FVKESK. Trimming removed 5 bases from V and 2 bases from J, with 9 bases in between. CDR3 length equals 13 residues. This TCR was recovered from a boy aged 2 to 10 in good health and CMV-seronegative. The chain is built from TRBV14 and TRBJ1-1; perhaps TRBD1 as D (5 bases). The specimen was PBMCs. CDR3 sequence: CASSAGYNTEAFF. CDR3 nucleotide sequence: TGTGCCAGCAGCGCAGGGTATAACACTGAAGCTTTCTTT.